Below are 23 T cell receptor beta chains sequenced from a single sample in a study of metastatic and nonmetastatic thyroid tumors (dated by TCRdb to 2020 to 2021). None of the patients had been given any treatment before thyroid surgery. The library was obtained by PCR. Sequenced on an Illumina HiSeq 4000. Using fastp at Q25 and MiXCR, TCRdb reprocessed the public reads and kept productive beta chains. The sample records approximately 82,000 clones, about 12% of which are singletons. Together, the top ten hold more than 7% of the sample. The source material was tumor tissue. These receptors all stem from a female donor with papillary thyroid cancer or a benign thyroid nodule (not recorded which). Some clones in this sample may be carry-over from other donors' samples.

There are many counts of this clone. The chain is built from TRBV5-1 and TRBJ1-1, with 7 bases fitting TRBD1. V shed 3 bases and J 5 bases; nucleotides not matched to a gene: 7. The CDR3 runs to 14 residues. Germline lookup yields CDR1 SGHRS and CDR2 YFSETQ. The CDR3 loop is CASSSSTGLTEAFF. The CDR3 DNA reads TGCGCCAGCAGCTCATCGACAGGGTTAACTGAAGCTTTCTTT. The full variable domain, in which reference TRBV5-1 and TRBJ1-1 provide the parts outside the CDR3, is KAGVTQTPRYLIKTRGQQVTLSCSPISGHRSVSWYQQTPGQGLQFLFEYFSETQRNKGNFPGRFSGRQFSNSRSEMNVSTLELGDSALYLCASSSSTGLTEAFFGQGTRLTVV.

The rearrangement joins TRBV11-2 to TRBJ2-1; 10 bases match TRBD2. With 3 bases clipped from V and 10 bases from J, the junction kept 18 bases outside the gene matches. The germline CDR1 and CDR2 sequences are SGHAT and FQNNGV. The CDR3 runs to 18 residues. CDR3 residues: CASSFGIAGGPVSSEQFF. The CDR3 DNA is TGTGCCAGCAGCTTTGGTATAGCGGGAGGTCCTGTATCGAGCGAGCAGTTCTTC.

This clone was seen more than once but under ten times. Distinct nucleotide sequences in the sample also encode this CDR3. V is TRBV24-1 and J is TRBJ2-7, with 7 bases fitting TRBD1. Unmatched junction bases numbered 6, after V lost 4 bases and J lost 10 bases. The length of the CDR3 is 12 residues. Germline CDR1 and CDR2: KGHDR and SFDVKD. CDR3 loop: CATSDDREGQYF. The CDR3 coding sequence is TGTGCCACCAGTGACGACAGGGAAGGTCAGTACTTC.

This clone has ten or more counts. The sample carries other DNA sequences with the same CDR3. J is TRBJ2-1 and V is TRBV9; 11 nucleotides align to TRBD2. The length of the CDR3 is 16 residues. Germline CDR1 is SGDLS and CDR2 is YYNGEE. Germline trimming cut 4 bases from V and 6 bases from J; bases unmatched to any gene: 9. CDR3 amino acids: CASSPHTSGRRNEQFF. For the CDR3, the DNA is TGTGCCAGCAGCCCCCACACTAGCGGGAGACGCAATGAGCAGTTCTTC.

This clone was observed once. Its ends do not fully match the called genes, so a read error is possible. The sample holds other DNA sequences that translate to the same CDR3. DNA of the CDR3: TGCGCCAGTAGCTCTAAGGGACAGGGGTATCCTGGAGGGCCCCAAGAGACCCAGTACTTC. Translation: CASSSKGQGYPGGPQETQYF. The V and J genes are TRBV5-1 and TRBJ2-5; TRBD1 matches at 10 bases. This CDR3 spans 20 amino acids. CDR1 SGHRS and CDR2 YFSETQ come from the germline V gene.

This clone has at least ten counts. This chain links TRBV6-6 with TRBJ2-5, with D tentatively TRBD1 (6 bases). CDR3 length equals 14 residues. Germline CDR1 and CDR2: MNHNY and SVGAGI (reference sequence). V lost 0 bases and J 2 bases, leaving 7 bases between the germline ends. In DNA, the CDR3 is TGTGCCAGCAGTTACTCGAGGGGGCAAGAGACCCAGTACTTC. Its protein product is CASSYSRGQETQYF.

This clone was detected only a few times. This sequence joins TRBV7-2 and TRBJ2-5; 7 bases fit TRBD1. Germline CDR1 and CDR2: SGHTA and FQGNSA. This CDR3 is 16 amino acids long. The junction had 18 bases not matched to a gene; V was cut back by 5 bases and J by 9 bases. CDR3 amino acids: CASSPYLAGGRVAQYF. In DNA form, the CDR3 reads TGTGCCAGCAGCCCCTACCTCGCAGGGGGACGTGTGGCCCAGTACTTC.

This clone occurred many times. J is TRBJ2-1 and V is TRBV10-2, with a tentative D call TRBD2 (5 bases). The germline V gene has CDR1 WSHSY and CDR2 SAAADI. The CDR3 consists of 12 residues. Trimming removed 3 bases from V and 8 bases from J, with 8 bases in between. The CDR3 DNA sequence: TGCGCCAGCAGTGAAGGAGCGGATGAGCAGTTCTTC. This codes for CASSEGADEQFF.

This clone was counted a few times. A much larger clone lies one base from this, so it may be a read error. At the DNA level, this CDR3 is encoded by other sequences in the same sample as well. J is TRBJ1-5 and V is TRBV28; D is unresolved. The CDR3 has 14 amino acids. V was pared by 4 bases and J by 3 bases, with 10 bases between. Germline CDR1 reads MDHEN; CDR2 reads SYDVKM. The CDR3 here is CASSYTVYNQPQHF. The CDR3 DNA follows: TGTGCCAGCAGTTATACAGTATACAATCAGCCCCAGCATTTT.

This clone was observed at least ten times. This chain connects TRBV10-1 to TRBJ2-2; weak D call: TRBD1 (6 bases). Germline V gene lookup returns CDR1 WNHNN and CDR2 SYGVQD (reference sequence). Trimming shortened V by 5 bases and J by 4 bases, and 17 bases separated the two germline ends. The CDR3 contains 16 residues. As DNA, the CDR3 is TGCGCCAGCAGTCGACGCCGGGACATCATCACCGGGGAGCTGTTTTTT. This translates into CASSRRRDIITGELFF.

In this sample, this clone turned up many times. The rearrangement joins TRBV10-3 to TRBJ1-1; 7 bases agree with TRBD1. J gave up 2 bases and V 6 bases, and 3 bases lay outside the gene matches. CDR3 length: 13 residues. CDR1 ENHRY and CDR2 SYGVKD come from the germline V gene. This chain's CDR3 is CAISGTANTEAFF. In nucleotides, the CDR3 is TGTGCCATCAGCGGGACAGCCAACACTGAAGCTTTCTTT.

At least ten counts were recorded for this clone. The chain combines TRBV29-1 with TRBJ2-3; no clear D gene. The CDR3 has 11 amino acids. Germline V CDR1 and CDR2: SQVTM, ANQGSEA. V lost 4 bases and J 2 bases, leaving 4 bases between the germline ends. The CDR3 spells CSVGATDTQYF. For the CDR3, the DNA is TGCAGCGTTGGAGCCACAGATACGCAGTATTTT.

In this sample, this clone turned up many times. The chain employs TRBV27 and TRBJ2-5, with D perhaps TRBD1 or TRBD2 (5 bases each). Germline values: CDR1 MNHEY, CDR2 SMNVEV (reference sequence). The CDR3 spans 13 residues. Trimming pared 3 bases from V and 4 bases from J, leaving 9 bases between. This CDR3 is CASSFRGRETQYF. The DNA for the CDR3 is TGTGCCAGCAGTTTTCGGGGACGAGAGACCCAGTACTTC.

This clone was picked up many times. The chain carries TRBV10-2 and TRBJ1-1; 8 bases fit TRBD1. V dropped 6 bases and J dropped 5; count of bases not matched to a gene: 11. This CDR3 has 15 residues. The V gene's germline CDR1 is WSHSY and CDR2 SAAADI. The CDR3 loop reads CASSINGQGRTEAFF. The CDR3 coding sequence is TGCGCCAGCAGCATCAACGGACAGGGACGAACTGAAGCTTTCTTT.

This clone was found many times. CDR3 nucleotides: TGTGCCAGCAGTCTCAGCGGCTTAATCGGTCTCGAGCAGTACTTC. Encoded protein: CASSLSGLIGLEQYF. This chain uses TRBV6-2 or TRBV6-3 with TRBJ2-7; D is perhaps TRBD2 (5 bases). The germline CDR1 and CDR2 sequences are MNHEY and SVGEGT. The V end was cut by 5 bases, the J end by 6 bases, with 20 bases between. CDR3 length: 15 amino acids.

Ten or more counts support this clone. The genes are TRBV30 and TRBJ2-3; 12 positions match TRBD2. Germline V gene data show CDR1 as GTSNPN and CDR2 as SVGIG (reference sequence). The junction had 5 bases not matched to a gene; V was cut back by 2 bases and J by 8 bases. The CDR3 sequence is 14 residues long. DNA for the CDR3: TGTGCCTGGAGTCCGCTAGCGGGAGGGCGTACGCAGTATTTT. Translating gives CAWSPLAGGRTQYF.

The table lists this clone with a few counts. V usage is TRBV28 and J usage is TRBJ2-7; D may be TRBD1 (6 bases). This CDR3 spans 15 amino acids. The ends were cut back, 5 bases at V and 0 bases at J, with 14 bases in the middle. Germline CDR1 is MDHEN and CDR2 is SYDVKM. CDR3 coding DNA: TGTGCCAGCAGTGGGGGACAAGGGGCCTCCTACGAGCAGTACTTC. As protein: CASSGGQGASYEQYF.

This clone showed up many times. V usage is TRBV6-6 and J usage is TRBJ2-2; the match to TRBD2 covers 12 bases. CDR1 is MNHNY, CDR2 SVGAGI, per germline (reference sequence). Trimming cost V 4 bases and J 5 bases; bases outside gene matches: 5. The CDR3 has 16 residues. CDR3 sequence (DNA): TGTGCCAGCAGTTCCCCGACTAGCGGGAGAACCGGGGAGCTGTTTTTT. Its protein product is CASSSPTSGRTGELFF.

This clone came up many times. V usage is TRBV18 and J usage is TRBJ1-1; 8 bases agree with TRBD1. Losses at the gene ends were 5 bases for V and 5 bases for J; bases not matched to a gene: 7. Looked up from germline, CDR1 is KGHSH and CDR2 is LQKENI. The CDR3 loop spans 14 amino acids. For the CDR3, the DNA is TGTGCCAGCTCAACGACAGGGGCAGGGACTGAAGCTTTCTTT. It translates to CASSTTGAGTEAFF.

This clone was counted between two and nine times. V gene TRBV7-6 combines with J gene TRBJ2-5, with 8 bases fitting TRBD1. Germline loops: CDR1 SGHVS, CDR2 FNYEAQ. Losses at the gene ends were 5 bases for V and 1 base for J; bases not matched to a gene: 3. The CDR3 covers 14 residues. For the CDR3, the DNA is TGTGCCAGCAGCCCAGGGACAGGCCAAGAGACCCAGTACTTC. Translation: CASSPGTGQETQYF.

This clone has at least ten counts. The chain employs TRBV20-1 and TRBJ1-2; 10 bases fit TRBD1. V shed 5 bases and J 8 bases; nucleotides not matched to a gene: 8. Germline CDR1 reads DFQATT; CDR2 reads SNEGSKA (reference sequence). The CDR3 loop spans 13 amino acids. CDR3 sequence: CSAPGTGENGYTF. In DNA, the CDR3 is TGCAGTGCTCCCGGGACAGGGGAGAACGGCTACACCTTC.

The sample holds a few counts of this clone. A much more abundant neighbour one base away suggests this may be a read error. The chain uses TRBV2 and TRBJ1-4; D call uncertain. The ends were cut back, 5 bases at V and 4 bases at J, with 14 bases in the middle. CDR3 length: 15 amino acids. The germline V gene has CDR1 SNHLY and CDR2 FYNNEI. The CDR3 DNA follows: TGTGCCAGCAGTTTTCTGACATGGATTAATGAAAAACTGTTTTTT. Encoded protein: CASSFLTWINEKLFF. Full variable domain (missing parts from reference TRBV2 and TRBJ1-4): EPEVTQTPSHQVTQMGQEVILRCVPISNHLYFYWYRQILGQKVEFLVSFYNNEISEKSEIFDDQFSVERPDGSNFTLKIRSTKLEDSAMYFCASSFLTWINEKLFFGSGTQLSVL.

A note on this clone: Being one base from a much bigger clone, this may be a read error. This chain connects TRBV19 to TRBJ2-3; the D gene could be TRBD1 or TRBD2 (5 bases each). CDR3 size: 14 residues. V was cut by 4 bases and J by 0 bases, with 8 bases left in between. Germline values: CDR1 LNHDA, CDR2 SQIVND (reference sequence). The CDR3 sequence: CASSRGSSTDTQYF. In DNA form, the CDR3 reads TGTGCCAGTAGTAGGGGGAGCAGCACAGATACGCAGTATTTT.